This TCR beta chain was recorded in a study of CD8+CD57+ T cells in acquired aplastic anemia. Study-wide background: Mean DNA quantity obtained from sorted CD4+ and CD8+ cells was 3 to 3.5 ug.

This clonotype was seen a few times. According to the study, genomic DNA was the template for TCR beta VDJ and CDR3 profiling. In TCRdb, the reads were re-called with MiXCR into one record per CDR3 protein. Counted here are approximately 160,000 distinct CDR3 sequences, around half occurring once; the ten biggest clones make up 3% to 4%. The V segment lost 6 bases and the J segment 5 bases; nucleotides outside the gene matches: 7. CDR3 length: 15 amino acids. Germline CDR1 MNHNS, CDR2 SASEGT. An expansion of CD8+CD57+ cells by flow cytometry had been shown in patients chosen for sequencing. The specimen sequenced was sorted CD4+, CD8+, or CD8+CD57+ T cells (not recorded which) from PBMCs. The source of this sequence is a human donor with aplastic anemia. The rearrangement links TRBV6-1 to TRBJ2-1, with 10 positions matching TRBD2. CDR3: CASRKAGGGNNEQFF. The CDR3 nucleotides are TGTGCCAGCAGGAAAGCGGGAGGGGGTAACAATGAGCAGTTCTTC.